Below are 14 T cell receptor beta chains sequenced from a single sample in a study of blood T cell repertoires in COVID-19. Using immunoSEQ multiplex PCR, the repertoire was profiled, and TCRdb retains in-frame clones only, with some absent. The sample consists of approximately 490,000 clones, about nine tenths of them appearing once. The sequencing input was PBMCs or T cells enriched from blood (not recorded which). Receptor source: a woman between 18 and 30 years old who had recovered from COVID-19.

The rearrangement joins TRBV10-3 to TRBJ1-2, with TRBD1 matching over 9 bases. Germline V CDR1 and CDR2: ENHRY, SYGVKD. The ends lost 3 bases at V and 4 bases at J; junction bases unmatched: 3. This CDR3 has 14 amino acids. The CDR3, as DNA: TGTGCCATCAGTGAACAGGGGGCAATCTATGGCTACACCTTC. This encodes CAISEQGAIYGYTF.

This sequence joins TRBV6-5 and TRBJ2-7; D perhaps matches TRBD2 (5 bases). The germline V gene encodes CDR1 MNHEY and CDR2 SVGAGI. The CDR3 is 14 residues long. V lost 5 bases and J lost 1, with 12 bases in between. For the CDR3, the DNA is TGTGCCAGCAGTCAGCGGACTCAATCCTACGAGCAGTACTTC. Protein: CASSQRTQSYEQYF.

The gene calls are TRBV7-9 and TRBJ1-1; D unresolved. The V end was cut by 3 bases, the J end by 2 bases, with 13 bases between. The CDR3 loop spans 15 amino acids. CDR1 is SEHNR, CDR2 FQNEAQ, per germline (reference sequence). CDR3 sequence (DNA): TGTGCCAGCAGCTTCGGGAACGCGAGAAACACTGAAGCTTTCTTT. This gives the protein CASSFGNARNTEAFF.

This sequence joins TRBV5-1 and TRBJ1-2; 10 nucleotides agree with TRBD1. This CDR3 is built from 18 residues. The trim removed 1 base at V and 7 bases at J, leaving 16 bases unmatched. CDR1 is SGHRS, CDR2 YFSETQ, per germline. CDR3 sequence (DNA): TGCGCCAGCAGCTTGACAGCGAACGACAGGGGGCCGATGGGTGGCTACACCTTC. This encodes CASSLTANDRGPMGGYTF. Based on the CDR3 plus reference TRBV5-1 and TRBJ1-2, the full variable domain is KAGVTQTPRYLIKTRGQQVTLSCSPISGHRSVSWYQQTPGQGLQFLFEYFSETQRNKGNFPGRFSGRQFSNSRSEMNVSTLELGDSALYLCASSLTANDRGPMGGYTFGSGTRLTVV.

This chain links TRBV4-1 with TRBJ2-5; 16 bases match TRBD2. The ends lost 4 bases at V and 5 bases at J; junction bases unmatched: 13. The germline CDR1 and CDR2 sequences are MGHRA and YSYEKL. The CDR3 runs to 19 residues. The DNA of the CDR3 is TGCGCCAGCAGCCCCCAGGGACTAGCGGGGGGGCTTGATAGGGAGACCCAGTACTTC. The encoded protein is CASSPQGLAGGLDRETQYF.

V gene TRBV6-6 combines with J gene TRBJ2-7; 8 bases agree with TRBD2. The V gene's germline CDR1 is MNHNY and CDR2 SVGAGI (reference sequence). The CDR3 extends over 15 amino acids. The J segment lost 7 bases and the V segment lost 2 bases, leaving 10 bases of the junction unmatched. Here the CDR3 reads CASSYEVVAGWEQYF. CDR3 nucleotides: TGTGCCAGCAGTTACGAAGTAGTAGCGGGATGGGAGCAGTACTTC.

The rearrangement joins TRBV12-3 or TRBV12-4 to TRBJ2-2, with a possible D match to TRBD1 (5 bases). V was shortened by 5 bases and J by 6 bases, with 7 bases between the two germline ends. The CDR3 runs 12 residues. The CDR3 region is CASSETAGELFF. Written as DNA, the CDR3 is TGTGCCAGCAGTGAGACAGCCGGGGAGCTGTTTTTT.

CDR3 sequence: CASSEAHGSPQPQHF. The CDR3 DNA follows: TGTGCCAGCAGTGAAGCGCACGGGTCCCCCCAGCCCCAGCATTTT. The J gene is TRBJ1-5, the V gene TRBV6-1, with D uncertain. V dropped 0 bases and J dropped 7 bases, with 13 bases sitting between them. Germline CDR1 MNHNS, CDR2 SASEGT. This CDR3 comprises 15 residues.

The chain has TRBV12-3 or TRBV12-4 and TRBJ2-7; possibly TRBD1 for D (6 bases). V gave up 5 bases and J gave up 0 bases, with 8 bases separating them. The CDR3 is 13 residues long. CDR3 bases: TGTGCCAGCAGTGGGACACTCTCCTACGAGCAGTACTTC. Its protein product is CASSGTLSYEQYF.

The V and J genes are TRBV5-1 and TRBJ1-2; tentative D call: TRBD1 (5 bases). Germline assignment: CDR1 SGHRS and CDR2 YFSETQ. There are 14 residues in the CDR3. The V end lost 4 bases, the J end lost 4 bases, and 14 bases lay between the germline ends. Here the CDR3 DNA reads TGCGCCAGCAGCCCGGGGGAGGGAACCTATGGCTACACCTTC. Translated: CASSPGEGTYGYTF.

The chain employs TRBV7-2 and TRBJ2-7; perhaps TRBD2 as D (6 bases). CDR3 length: 13 amino acids. CDR1 and CDR2 (germline): SGHTA, FQGNSA. V lost 5 bases to trimming and J lost 4 bases, with 12 bases between them. CDR3 residues: CASSPRGGYEQYF. The CDR3 nucleotides are TGTGCCAGCAGCCCCCGAGGAGGGTACGAGCAGTACTTC.

The chain recombines TRBV6-5 with TRBJ1-5, with D possibly matching TRBD1 (6 bases). CDR3 length: 13 amino acids. Germline V gene lookup returns CDR1 MNHEY and CDR2 SVGAGI. V lost 6 bases to trimming and J lost 3 bases, with 9 bases between them. In DNA, the CDR3 is TGTGCCAGCAGACAGGGTGACAATCAGCCCCAGCATTTT. Its protein is CASRQGDNQPQHF.

This clone has just one count. This sequence joins TRBV10-3 and TRBJ2-4, with D hard to call. The germline V and J ends were trimmed by 2 bases and 5 bases, with 10 bases remaining between them. This CDR3 region has 14 residues. CDR1 and CDR2 (germline): ENHRY, SYGVKD. The DNA for the CDR3 is TGTGCCATCAGTGAGGCAGGTTTTCAAAACATTCAGTACTTC. It is translated as CAISEAGFQNIQYF.

This chain connects TRBV30 to TRBJ1-2, with D unresolved. V was trimmed by 5 bases and J by 3 bases, leaving 4 bases between them. Germline CDR1 GTSNPN, CDR2 SVGIG (reference sequence). CDR3 size: 10 residues. The CDR3 nucleotides read TGTGCCTGGTTCTACTATGGCTACACCTTC. Protein: CAWFYYGYTF.